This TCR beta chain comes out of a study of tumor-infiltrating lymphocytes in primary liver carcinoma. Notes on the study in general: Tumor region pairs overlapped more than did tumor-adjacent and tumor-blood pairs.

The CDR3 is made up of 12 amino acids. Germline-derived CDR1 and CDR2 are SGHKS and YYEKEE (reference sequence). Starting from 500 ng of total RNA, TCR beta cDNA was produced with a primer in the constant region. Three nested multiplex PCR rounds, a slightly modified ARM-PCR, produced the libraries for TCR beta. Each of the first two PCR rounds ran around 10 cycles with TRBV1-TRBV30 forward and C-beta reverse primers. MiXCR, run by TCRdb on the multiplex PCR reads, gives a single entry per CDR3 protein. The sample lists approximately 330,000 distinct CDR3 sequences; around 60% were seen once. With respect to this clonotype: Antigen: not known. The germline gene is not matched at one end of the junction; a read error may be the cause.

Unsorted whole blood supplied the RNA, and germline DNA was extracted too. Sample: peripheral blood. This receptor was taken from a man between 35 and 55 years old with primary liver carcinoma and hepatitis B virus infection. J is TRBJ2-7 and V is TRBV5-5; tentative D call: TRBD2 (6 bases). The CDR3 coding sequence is TGTGCCAGCAGTAGGTGGACGGGGGAGCTGTACTTC. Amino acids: CASSRWTGELYF.